A selection of T cell receptor beta chains follows, all from one sample in a study of cytomegalovirus exposure and HLA in healthy donors. Profiled with immunoSEQ multiplex PCR; TCRdb holds only in-frame clones, not every one. Among some 150,000 clones, around 69% were seen once, and the ten largest hold roughly 3%. The sample was PBMCs. The origin of the receptors is a woman aged 30 to 39 in good health and CMV-seronegative. Each CDR3 is given with its conserved first and last residue. D genes are given only for firm matches. Part of the rows lack a size; the others show once, few, many or a class for expanded clones.

NA TRBJ2-5 TRBV7-2 NA TGTGCCAGCAGCAATCTTGCCGGTGGAGAGACCCAGTACTTC CASSNLAGGETQYF
TRBD2 TRBJ2-1 TRBV4-2 NA TGTGCCAGCAGCCCGTCGGGGACTAGCGTTGTCAATGAGCAGTTCTTC CASSPSGTSVVNEQFF
NA TRBJ2-7 TRBV4-1 NA TGCGCCAGCAGCCAAAGCGGCCTCTCGTACGAGCAGTACTTC CASSQSGLSYEQYF
TRBD2 TRBJ2-7 TRBV28 NA TGTGCCAGCAATCCCGCGGGAGTTTCGTACGAGCAGTACTTC CASNPAGVSYEQYF
NA TRBJ1-2 TRBV5-6 NA TGTGCCAGCAGCTTGGGGTTCAGGGATTACTATGGCTACACCTTC CASSLGFRDYYGYTF
NA TRBJ2-6 TRBV5-4 few TGTGCCAGCAGCCCTGGACATACCTCTGGGGCCAACGTCCTGACTTTC CASSPGHTSGANVLTF
TRBD2 TRBJ2-3 TRBV7-9 NA TGTTCCAGCAGCCCTGGACTAGCGGGGGGCTCAAGCACAGATACGCAGTATTTT CSSSPGLAGGSSTDTQYF
NA TRBJ1-1 TRBV28 NA TGTGCCAGCAGTTTTAGTACGGGAACTGAAGCTTTCTTT CASSFSTGTEAFF
TRBD2 TRBJ2-2 TRBV4-2 NA TGTGCCAGCAGCCCCGCCCAGCGGGGGTTAGGCGGGGAGCTGTTTTTT CASSPAQRGLGGELFF
NA TRBJ2-5 TRBV27 NA TGTGCCAGCAGTTTATCGGGGCCCGCGAAGACCCAGTACTTC CASSLSGPAKTQYF
TRBD1 TRBJ2-3 TRBV5-1 NA TGCGCCAGCAGCCAGTGGACAGGGGGCACAGATACGCAGTATTTT CASSQWTGGTDTQYF
NA TRBJ2-3 TRBV6-5 NA TGTGCCAGCAGTAGGGGGATGAGCACAGATACGCAGTATTTT CASSRGMSTDTQYF